Detailed here is one TCR beta chain. Its specific antigen is unknown. The sample belongs to a study of T cell clusters in autoimmune cytopenias (dated by TCRdb to the late 2010s). In the study overall: The median TRB sequencing depth was about 50,000 reads per sample, and the median number of distinct TRB clonotypes was a few thousand per sample. In autoimmune cytopenia patients, peripheral blood TRB and IGH repertoires were sequenced during active disease and over treatment follow-up, together with healthy, CLL and autoimmune hepatitis controls. The goal of the study was to determine whether autoimmune cytopenia patients have a disease-specific immune repertoire signature that could serve as a blood-based biomarker. Paper-wide results and their limitations: Approximately 3-fold more exclusive TRB clusters were observed in healthy donors than in active autoimmune hepatitis patients, consistent with an autoimmunity-wide signature. In the comparison of secondary cytopenia with CLL, no cluster-lack signature showed up, apparently because the dominant lymphoma-associated repertoire masked the signature. Shifts in the TRB repertoire, including less even repertoires in secondary cytopenia and CLL, were mostly a reflection of lymphoma bias and not of autoimmunity. GLIPH suggested that primary autoimmune cytopenia patients lacked physiological T cell clusters: 40 to 60 clusters were exclusive to healthy donors versus about 17 exclusive to patients. The T cell clusters were defined in silico only, and their functional role remained to be validated experimentally.

TRB rearrangements were amplified by multiplex PCR following a touch-down protocol, with the TRB-A and TRB-B primer pools mixed in one tube. Illumina adapters and sample indices were attached to the amplicons through two consecutive PCR reactions using Phusion HS II polymerase. The amplicons were gel-purified using the NucleoSpin Gel and PCR Clean-up kit, after which quantification was performed by Qubit and quality was checked on an Agilent 2100 Bioanalyzer. Libraries were sequenced on an Illumina MiSeq using 600-cycle, single-indexed, paired-end runs. The authors' pipeline ran thus. TRB reads were aligned and assembled with MiXCR version 2.1.12 using the default MiXCR reference library. A clone was defined by each unique CDR3 nucleotide sequence, and the analysis included only productive sequences supported by at least two reads. To assess repertoire diversity, an R script computed alpha-parameterized diversity profiles (alpha 0 to 5), which included the Shannon (alpha 1) and Simpson (alpha 2) indices. Combinatorial TRB VJ usage was computed with the tcR package and compared between cohorts by principal component analysis with ade4. Using GLIPH, TCRbeta CDR3s were clustered on pairs of cohorts matched for age and read depth, and a Wilcoxon test was used to compare cluster frequencies. TCRdb reprocessed the public reads and reports one entry per CDR3 protein sequence, without DNA. TCRdb's processing, not the authors' own work, is the source of the V and J calls. This sample's table carries under 4,000 distinct CDR3 sequences. About a sixth of the sample is in the top ten clones.

The CDR1 and CDR2 encoded by the germline V gene (reference sequence) are DFQATT and SNEGSKA. The CDR3 holds 16 amino acids from the cysteine to the phenylalanine. DNA is not on record. TRB amplification used approximately 230 ng of peripheral blood genomic DNA, 30,000 to 40,000 genome equivalents, per sample. This receptor was obtained from a human donor with an autoimmune cytopenia or autoimmune hepatitis (not recorded which). Sequenced: peripheral blood. The V gene is TRBV20-1 and the J gene is TRBJ1-5; TCRdb lists TRBD1, though no DNA is available to test this call. Here the CDR3 is given as CSARDPRTGGDQPQHF.